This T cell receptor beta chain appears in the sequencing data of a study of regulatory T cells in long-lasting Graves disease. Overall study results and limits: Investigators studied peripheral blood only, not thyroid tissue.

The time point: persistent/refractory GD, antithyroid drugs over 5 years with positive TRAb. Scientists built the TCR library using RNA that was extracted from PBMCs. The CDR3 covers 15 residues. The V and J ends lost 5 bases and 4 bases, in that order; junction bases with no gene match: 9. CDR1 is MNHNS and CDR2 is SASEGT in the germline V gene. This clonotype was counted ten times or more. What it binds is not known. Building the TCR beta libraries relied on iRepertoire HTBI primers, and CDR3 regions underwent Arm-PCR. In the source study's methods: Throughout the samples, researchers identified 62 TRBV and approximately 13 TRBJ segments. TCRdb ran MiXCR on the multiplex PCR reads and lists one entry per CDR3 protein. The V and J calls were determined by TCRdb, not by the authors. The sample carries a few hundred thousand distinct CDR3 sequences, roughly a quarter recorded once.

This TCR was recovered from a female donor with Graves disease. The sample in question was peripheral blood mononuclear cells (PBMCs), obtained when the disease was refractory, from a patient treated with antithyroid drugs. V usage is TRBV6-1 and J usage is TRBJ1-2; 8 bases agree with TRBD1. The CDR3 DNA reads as TGTGCCAGCAGTCCGCACGGACAGGGTGGCTATGGCTACACCTTC. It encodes CASSPHGQGGYGYTF.